This T cell receptor beta chain was retrieved from a study of shared clonotypes between healthy human individuals. Study details: Three plates each covered CD4 naive and memory; CD8 naive two, CD8 memory one.

At the deep level, the assay was run. Sorted-subset replicate PCRs used around 0.2 ug DNA, about 30,000 T cell genomes. The method was immunoSEQ multiplex PCR; TCRdb's version includes in-frame clones alone and lacks a portion of them. The profile shows millions of clones, roughly 95% of them singletons. CDR1 and CDR2 from the germline V gene are GTSNPN and SVGIG (reference sequence). This CDR3 contains 13 residues. Trimming left V 8 bases short and J 1 base short, with 13 bases between. The sample consisted of naive CD4+ T cells sorted from blood. Subset meaning: CD45RA+ positively selected. The receptor's source is a man between 18 and 35 years old in good health. This chain joins TRBV30 and TRBJ2-3; tentatively, D is TRBD1 (6 bases). The chain's CDR3 is CALGGPRTDTQYF. As DNA, the CDR3 is TGTGCCCTAGGGGGTCCTCGCACAGATACGCAGTATTTT.